Listed below are T cell receptor beta chains from one sample, sequenced in a study of blood T cell repertoires in COVID-19. Sequenced by immunoSEQ multiplex PCR; TCRdb stores in-frame clones only, minus some. This sample carries approximately 75,000 clones, roughly 90% of them seen once, and the ten largest clones take about 7%. The sample consisted of peripheral blood. These receptors all come from a human donor in a cohort sampled during active COVID-19. Each CDR3 is given with its conserved first and last residue. D genes are given only for firm matches. A clone size is listed for some rows: how often the clone was seen (once, few, many), or a class if it is expanded.

few | TRBD2 | TRBJ2-2 | TRBV2 | CASSRGGAGGPAGELFF | TGTGCCAGCAGTCGAGGGGGAGCGGGGGGGCCCGCCGGGGAGCTGTTTTTT
medium-sized | TRBD1 | TRBJ1-2 | TRBV19 | CASSTPGGGIDGYTF | TGTGCCAGTAGTACCCCAGGGGGCGGAATCGATGGCTACACCTTC
- | - | TRBJ1-6 | TRBV4-3 | CASSQVQENSPLHF | TGCGCCAGCAGCCAAGTCCAGGAAAATTCACCCCTCCACTTT
few | - | TRBJ1-3 | TRBV5-5 | CASSLPGGNTIYF | TGTGCCAGCAGCTTGCCAGGAGGAAACACCATATATTTT
few | - | TRBJ1-6 | TRBV7-8 | CASSPGYRKGGSPLHF | TGTGCCAGCAGCCCTGGTTACAGGAAAGGCGGTTCACCCCTCCACTTT
- | - | TRBJ2-2 | TRBV24-1 | CATSTLGGGTTGELFF | TGTGCCACCAGTACCCTAGGTGGGGGGACCACCGGGGAGCTGTTTTTT
- | TRBD2 | TRBJ2-2 | TRBV10-3 | CAIRRAGGPGELFF | TGTGCCATCAGAAGAGCGGGGGGTCCCGGGGAGCTGTTTTTT
once | TRBD1 | TRBJ2-6 | TRBV27 | CASSRDRAISGANVLTF | TGTGCCAGCAGCCGAGACAGGGCTATCTCTGGGGCCAACGTCCTGACTTTC
- | TRBD1 | TRBJ1-5 | TRBV19 | CASRQGASNQPQHF | TGTGCCAGTCGACAGGGGGCGAGCAATCAGCCCCAGCATTTT
- | - | TRBJ2-7 | TRBV6-5 | CASNHRSSYEQYF | TGTGCCAGCAATCATAGGAGCTCCTACGAGCAGTACTTC